The 13 T cell receptor beta chains given below trace back to one sample, sequenced in a study of T cell repertoires in cytomegalovirus infection. TCRdb independently ran MiXCR on the reads; one entry per CDR3 protein. The sample lists a few hundred thousand distinct CDR3 sequences; around 15% were seen once. Material: PBMCs. These receptors were collected from a human donor in good health (CMV status not recorded). Some clones in this sample may be carry-over from other donors' samples.

This clonotype has a handful of counts. The chain has TRBV20-1 and TRBJ2-1; a possible D gene is TRBD2 (6 bases). Germline-derived CDR1 and CDR2 are DFQATT and SNEGSKA (reference sequence). Deletions cut 5 bases from V and 4 bases from J, with 18 bases between. The CDR3 contains 15 residues. CDR3 sequence (DNA): TGCAGTGCTCCCCCTAGCGTTTCGAGATACAATGAGCAGTTCTTC. Translation: CSAPPSVSRYNEQFF.

V and J are TRBV11-2 and TRBJ1-2; D call uncertain. This CDR3 has 12 residues. Trimming cost V 3 bases and J 3 bases, with 5 bases left between them. The germline gives CDR1 SGHAT, CDR2 FQNNGV. CDR3 region: CASSFDHYGYTF. The CDR3 bases are TGTGCCAGCAGCTTTGATCACTATGGCTACACCTTC. The variable domain in full, with the rest retrieved from reference TRBV11-2 and TRBJ1-2, is EAGVAQSPRYKIIEKRQSVAFWCNPISGHATLYWYQQILGQGPKLLIQFQNNGVVDDSQLPKDRFSAERLKGVDSTLKIQPAKLEDSAVYLCASSFDHYGYTFGSGTRLTVV.

This clonotype was picked up many times. This chain connects TRBV27 to TRBJ1-6; maybe TRBD1 (5 bases). The V gene lost 7 bases and the J gene lost 3 bases, with 10 bases spanning the gap. The germline gives CDR1 MNHEY, CDR2 SMNVEV (reference sequence). The CDR3 is 14 amino acids. CDR3 sequence: CASTRTSYNSPLHF. As DNA, the CDR3 is TGTGCCAGCACCAGGACAAGCTATAATTCACCCCTCCACTTT.

This clonotype has more than one count but fewer than ten. The V and J genes are TRBV13 and TRBJ2-5; D gene ambiguous. CDR3 length equals 13 residues. Trimming removed 7 bases at V and 5 bases at J, with 14 bases between. Germline V gene sequence: CDR1 PRHDT, CDR2 FYEKMQ (reference sequence). Here the CDR3 DNA reads TGTGCCAGCAACCTGGACGGCGAGGAGACCCAGTACTTC. Its translation: CASNLDGEETQYF.

This clonotype was detected many times. V usage is TRBV12-3 or TRBV12-4 and J usage is TRBJ2-7, with 8 bases identical to TRBD2. The CDR3 consists of 13 residues. Trimming at V came to 6 bases and at J to 7 bases, leaving 8 bases not matched to a gene. In DNA, the CDR3 is TGTGCCAGCAGCAACGGACTAGCTCTTGAGCAGTACTTC. It codes for CASSNGLALEQYF.

A single count supports this clonotype. The chain links TRBV29-1 to TRBJ1-2; no clear D gene. The germline gives CDR1 SQVTM, CDR2 ANQGSEA. V was pared by 3 bases and J by 0 bases, with 5 bases between. CDR3 length equals 12 residues. This chain's CDR3 is CSVDRANYGYTF. The DNA for the CDR3 is TGCAGCGTTGACAGAGCTAACTATGGCTACACCTTC.

This clonotype was seen repeatedly, ten times or more. The chain joins TRBV5-3 to TRBJ2-7; D unresolved. TRBV5-3 is an ORF for which the function is uncertain. V was pared by 0 bases and J by 3 bases, with 10 bases between. The length of the CDR3 is 14 residues. The CDR3 loop is CARSLGCANYEQYF. The DNA of the CDR3 is TGTGCCAGAAGCTTGGGCTGTGCAAACTACGAGCAGTACTTC.

This rearrangement joins TRBV20-1 to TRBJ2-3; TRBD2 agrees at 11 bases. From germline, CDR1 is DFQATT and CDR2 SNEGSKA (reference sequence). The CDR3 length is 16 residues. The trim removed 5 bases at V and 3 bases at J, leaving 10 bases unmatched. The CDR3 protein is CSAALIAGGRTDTQYF. In nucleotides, the CDR3 is TGCAGTGCTGCACTAATAGCGGGGGGGCGAACAGATACGCAGTATTTT.

The rearrangement joins TRBV14 to TRBJ2-7; 7 bases agree with TRBD1. Germline-derived CDR1 and CDR2 are SGHDN and FVKESK. The CDR3 consists of 13 residues. Trimming at V came to 0 bases and at J to 9 bases, leaving 5 bases not matched to a gene. CDR3 bases: TGTGCCAGCAGCCAAGATATTTGGACAGGGCAGTACTTC. This sequence encodes CASSQDIWTGQYF.

This clonotype came up many times. The V gene is TRBV20-1, the J gene TRBJ1-4; TRBD1 might be the D (6 bases). Germline CDR1 and CDR2: DFQATT and SNEGSKA (reference sequence). The germline V and J ends were trimmed by 3 bases and 5 bases, with 13 bases remaining between them. The CDR3 sequence is 14 residues long. The CDR3 DNA reads as TGCAGTGCTAGCCCCAGAGACAGGAATGAAAAACTGTTTTTT. This codes for CSASPRDRNEKLFF.

This clonotype has a count of ten or more. The V gene is TRBV7-6, the J gene TRBJ1-4; tentative D call: TRBD1 (5 bases). The ends were cut back, 5 bases at V and 0 bases at J, with 10 bases in the middle. Germline assignment: CDR1 SGHVS and CDR2 FNYEAQ. The CDR3 is 15 residues long. The CDR3 DNA reads as TGTGCCAGCAGCCCTGAGACAGCAACTAATGAAAAACTGTTTTTT. It translates to CASSPETATNEKLFF.

The chain is built from TRBV14 and TRBJ2-1; weak D call: TRBD1 (5 bases). CDR1 and CDR2 (germline): SGHDN, FVKESK. This CDR3 is built from 16 residues. The V end lost 2 bases, the J end lost 5 bases, and 16 bases lay between the germline ends. CDR3 residues: CASSQWGREYDNEQFF. In DNA form, the CDR3 reads TGTGCCAGCAGCCAATGGGGCAGGGAATACGACAATGAGCAGTTCTTC.

This clonotype was detected many times. The CDR3 bases are TGTGCCAGCGAACCTCAGGCTAGCGGACCCGGAGGCGAGGAGCTGTTTTTT. Its translation is CASEPQASGPGGEELFF. The J gene is TRBJ2-2, the V gene TRBV7-2; 7 bases line up with TRBD2. Germline values: CDR1 SGHTA, CDR2 FQGNSA. The CDR3 is 17 residues long. The ends lost 8 bases at V and 10 bases at J; junction bases unmatched: 22. Full variable domain (outside the CDR3, taken from reference TRBV7-2 and TRBJ2-2): GAGVSQSPSNKVTEKGKDVELRCDPISGHTALYWYRQSLGQGLEFLIYFQGNSAPDKSGLPSDRFSAERTGGSVSTLTIQRTQQEDSAVYLCASEPQASGPGGEELFFGEGSRLTVL.